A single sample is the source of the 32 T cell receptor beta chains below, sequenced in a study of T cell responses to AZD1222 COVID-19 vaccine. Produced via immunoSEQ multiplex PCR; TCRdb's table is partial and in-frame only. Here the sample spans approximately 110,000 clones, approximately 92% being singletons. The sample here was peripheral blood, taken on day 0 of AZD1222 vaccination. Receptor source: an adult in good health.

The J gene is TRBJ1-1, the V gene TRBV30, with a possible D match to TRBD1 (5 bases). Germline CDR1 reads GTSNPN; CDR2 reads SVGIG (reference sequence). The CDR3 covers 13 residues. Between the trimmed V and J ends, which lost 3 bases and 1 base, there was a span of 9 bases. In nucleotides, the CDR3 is TGTGCCTGGAGCCGACAGAGGAACACTGAAGCTTTCTTT. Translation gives CAWSRQRNTEAFF.

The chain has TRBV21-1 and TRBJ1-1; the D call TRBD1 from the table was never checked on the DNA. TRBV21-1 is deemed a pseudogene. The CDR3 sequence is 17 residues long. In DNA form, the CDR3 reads TGTGCCAGCAGCACCCCACCGGACAGGACTATGAACACTGAAGCTTTCTTT. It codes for CASSTPPDRTMNTEAFF.

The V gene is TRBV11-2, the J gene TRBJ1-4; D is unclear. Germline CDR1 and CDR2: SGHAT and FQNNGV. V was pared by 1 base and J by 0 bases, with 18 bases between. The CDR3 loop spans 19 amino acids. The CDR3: CASSLGSGGDLATNEKLFF. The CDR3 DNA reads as TGTGCCAGCAGCTTAGGTAGTGGCGGTGACTTGGCAACTAATGAAAAACTGTTTTTT.

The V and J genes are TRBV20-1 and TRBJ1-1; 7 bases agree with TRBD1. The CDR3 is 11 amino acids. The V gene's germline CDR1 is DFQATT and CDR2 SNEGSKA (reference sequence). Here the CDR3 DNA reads TGCAGCCGACAGGGGAACACTGAAGCTTTCTTT. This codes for CSRQGNTEAFF.

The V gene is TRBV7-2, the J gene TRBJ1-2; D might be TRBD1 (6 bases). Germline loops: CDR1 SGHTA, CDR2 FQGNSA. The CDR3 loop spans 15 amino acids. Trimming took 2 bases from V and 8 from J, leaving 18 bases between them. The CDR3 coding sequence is TGTGCCAGCAGCTTAAGGGACACTCGGTTGGAAGGCTACACCTTC. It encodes CASSLRDTRLEGYTF.

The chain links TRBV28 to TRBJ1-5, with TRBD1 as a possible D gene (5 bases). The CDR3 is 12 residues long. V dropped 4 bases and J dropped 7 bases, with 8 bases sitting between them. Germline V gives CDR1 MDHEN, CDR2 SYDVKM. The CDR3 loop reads CASSYRLQPQHF. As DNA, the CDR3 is TGTGCCAGCAGTTACAGGCTCCAGCCCCAGCATTTT.

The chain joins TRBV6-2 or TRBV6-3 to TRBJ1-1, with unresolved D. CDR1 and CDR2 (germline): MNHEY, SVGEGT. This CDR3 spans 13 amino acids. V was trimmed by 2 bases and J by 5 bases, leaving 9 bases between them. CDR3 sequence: CASSYPLETEAFF. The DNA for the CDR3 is TGTGCCAGCAGTTACCCCCTGGAAACTGAAGCTTTCTTT.

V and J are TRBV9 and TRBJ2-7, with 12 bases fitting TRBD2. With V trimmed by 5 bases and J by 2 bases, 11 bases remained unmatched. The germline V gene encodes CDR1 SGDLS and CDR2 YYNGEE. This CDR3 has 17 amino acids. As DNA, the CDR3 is TGTGCCAGCAGAAGATCGCGACTAGCGGGAGACCCCTACGAGCAGTACTTC. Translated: CASRRSRLAGDPYEQYF. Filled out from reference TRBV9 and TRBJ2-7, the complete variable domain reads DSGVTQTPKHLITATGQRVTLRCSPRSGDLSVYWYQQSLDQGLQFLIQYYNGEERAKGNILERFSAQQFPDLHSELNLSSLELGDSALYFCASRRSRLAGDPYEQYFGPGTRLTVT.

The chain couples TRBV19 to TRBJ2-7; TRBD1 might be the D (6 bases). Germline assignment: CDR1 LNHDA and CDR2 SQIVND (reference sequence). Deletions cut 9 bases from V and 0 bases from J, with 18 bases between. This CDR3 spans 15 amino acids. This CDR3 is CASAPGWGLSYEQYF. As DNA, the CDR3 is TGTGCCAGCGCCCCAGGATGGGGGCTCTCCTACGAGCAGTACTTC.

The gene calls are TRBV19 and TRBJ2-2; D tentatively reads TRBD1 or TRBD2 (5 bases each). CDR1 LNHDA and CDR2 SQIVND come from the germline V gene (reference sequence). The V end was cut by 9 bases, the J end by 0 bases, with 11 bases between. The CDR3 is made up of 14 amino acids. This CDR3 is CASTGTSNTGELFF. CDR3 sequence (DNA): TGTGCCAGCACCGGGACGTCGAACACCGGGGAGCTGTTTTTT.

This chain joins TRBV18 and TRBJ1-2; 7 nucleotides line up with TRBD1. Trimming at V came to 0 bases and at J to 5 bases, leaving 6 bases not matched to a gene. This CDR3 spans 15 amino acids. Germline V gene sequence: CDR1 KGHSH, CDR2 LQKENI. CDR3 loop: CASSPPTGPVYGYTF. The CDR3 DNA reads TGTGCCAGCTCACCACCGACAGGGCCCGTTTATGGCTACACCTTC.

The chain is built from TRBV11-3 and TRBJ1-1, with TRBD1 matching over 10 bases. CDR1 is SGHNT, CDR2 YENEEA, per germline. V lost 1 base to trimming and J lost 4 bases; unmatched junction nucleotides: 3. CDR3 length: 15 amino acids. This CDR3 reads CASSLARDRGTEAFF. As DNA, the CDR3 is TGTGCCAGCAGCTTAGCTCGGGACAGGGGCACTGAAGCTTTCTTT.

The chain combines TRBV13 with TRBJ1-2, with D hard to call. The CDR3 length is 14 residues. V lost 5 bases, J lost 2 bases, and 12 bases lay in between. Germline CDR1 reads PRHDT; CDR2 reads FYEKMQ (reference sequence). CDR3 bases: TGTGCCAGCAGCCCGAGGACGGGGAACTATGGCTACACCTTC. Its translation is CASSPRTGNYGYTF.

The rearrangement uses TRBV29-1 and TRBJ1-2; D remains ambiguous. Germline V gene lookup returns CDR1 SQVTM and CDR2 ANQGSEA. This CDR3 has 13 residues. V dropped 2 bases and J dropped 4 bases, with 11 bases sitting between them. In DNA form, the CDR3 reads TGCAGCGTTGAACTGGGTCCGGGCTATGGCTACACCTTC. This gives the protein CSVELGPGYGYTF.

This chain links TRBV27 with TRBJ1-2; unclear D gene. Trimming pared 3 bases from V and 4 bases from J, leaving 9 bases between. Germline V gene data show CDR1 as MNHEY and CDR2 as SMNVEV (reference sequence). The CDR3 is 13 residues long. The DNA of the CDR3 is TGTGCCAGCAGTTTCTCGTCAGGCTATGGCTACACCTTC. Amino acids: CASSFSSGYGYTF.

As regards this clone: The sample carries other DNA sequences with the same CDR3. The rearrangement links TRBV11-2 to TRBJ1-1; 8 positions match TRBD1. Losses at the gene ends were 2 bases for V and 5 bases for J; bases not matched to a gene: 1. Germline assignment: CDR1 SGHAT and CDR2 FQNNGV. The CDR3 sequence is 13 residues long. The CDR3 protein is CASSLQGATEAFF. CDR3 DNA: TGTGCCAGCAGCTTACAGGGGGCGACTGAAGCTTTCTTT.

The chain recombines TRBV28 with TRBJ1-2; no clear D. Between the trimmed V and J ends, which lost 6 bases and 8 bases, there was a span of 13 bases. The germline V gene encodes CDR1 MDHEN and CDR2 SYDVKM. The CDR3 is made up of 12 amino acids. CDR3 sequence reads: CASRKAGGGYTF. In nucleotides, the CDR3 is TGTGCCAGCAGAAAGGCGGGCGGCGGCTACACCTTC.

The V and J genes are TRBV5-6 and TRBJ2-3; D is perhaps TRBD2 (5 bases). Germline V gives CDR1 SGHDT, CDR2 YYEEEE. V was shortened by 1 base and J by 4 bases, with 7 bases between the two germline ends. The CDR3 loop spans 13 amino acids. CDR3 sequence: CASSLRGSDTQYF. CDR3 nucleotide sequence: TGTGCCAGCAGCTTGCGGGGTTCAGATACGCAGTATTTT.

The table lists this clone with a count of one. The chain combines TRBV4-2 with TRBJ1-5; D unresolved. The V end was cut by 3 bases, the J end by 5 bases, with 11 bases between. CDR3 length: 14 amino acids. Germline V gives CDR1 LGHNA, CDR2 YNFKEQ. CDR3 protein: CASSHSSGYQPQHF. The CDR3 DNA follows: TGTGCCAGCAGCCATAGTAGCGGATATCAGCCCCAGCATTTT.

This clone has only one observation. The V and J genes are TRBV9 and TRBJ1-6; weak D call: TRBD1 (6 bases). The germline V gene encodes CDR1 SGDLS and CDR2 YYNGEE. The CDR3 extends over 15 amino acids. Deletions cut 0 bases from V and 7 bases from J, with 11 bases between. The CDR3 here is CASSVDGGRNSPLHF. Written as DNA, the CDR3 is TGTGCCAGCAGCGTAGATGGGGGCAGGAATTCACCCCTCCACTTT.

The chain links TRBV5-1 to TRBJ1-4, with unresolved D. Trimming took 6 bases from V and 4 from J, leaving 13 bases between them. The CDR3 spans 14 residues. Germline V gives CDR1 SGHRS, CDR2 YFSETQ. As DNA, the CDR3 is TGCGCCAGCAACCTAGGTTCTGGTAATGAAAAACTGTTTTTT. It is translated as CASNLGSGNEKLFF.

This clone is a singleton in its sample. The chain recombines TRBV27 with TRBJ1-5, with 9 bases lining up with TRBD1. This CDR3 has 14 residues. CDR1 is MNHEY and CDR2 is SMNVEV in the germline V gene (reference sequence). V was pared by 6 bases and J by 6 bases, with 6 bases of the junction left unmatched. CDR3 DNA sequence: TGTGCCAGCAGGGACAGGGGAGATGGTCAGCCCCAGCATTTT. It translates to CASRDRGDGQPQHF.

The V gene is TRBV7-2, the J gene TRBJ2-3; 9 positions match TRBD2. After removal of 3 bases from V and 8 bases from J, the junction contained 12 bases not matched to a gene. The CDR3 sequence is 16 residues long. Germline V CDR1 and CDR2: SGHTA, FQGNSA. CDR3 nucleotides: TGTGCCAGCAGCTTCCGGTCTAGCGGGGCCCAGGCTACGCAGTATTTT. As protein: CASSFRSSGAQATQYF.

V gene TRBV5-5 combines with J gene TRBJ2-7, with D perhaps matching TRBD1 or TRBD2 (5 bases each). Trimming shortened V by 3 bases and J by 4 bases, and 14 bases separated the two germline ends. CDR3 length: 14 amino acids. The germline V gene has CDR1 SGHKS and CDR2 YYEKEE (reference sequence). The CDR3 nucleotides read TGTGCCAGCAGCTCGGGGCCTACATTTTACGAGCAGTACTTC. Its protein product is CASSSGPTFYEQYF.

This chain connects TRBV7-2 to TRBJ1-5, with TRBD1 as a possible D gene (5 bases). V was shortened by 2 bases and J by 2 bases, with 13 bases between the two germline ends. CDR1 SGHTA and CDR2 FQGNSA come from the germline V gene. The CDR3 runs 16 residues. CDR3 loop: CASSLRPGVGNQPQHF. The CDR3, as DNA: TGTGCCAGCAGCTTACGTCCGGGGGTGGGCAATCAGCCCCAGCATTTT.

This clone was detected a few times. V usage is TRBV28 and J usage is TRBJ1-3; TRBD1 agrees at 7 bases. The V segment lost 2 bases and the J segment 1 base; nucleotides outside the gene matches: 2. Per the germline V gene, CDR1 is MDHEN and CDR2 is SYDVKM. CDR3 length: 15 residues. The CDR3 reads CASSLEGASGNTIYF. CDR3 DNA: TGTGCCAGCAGTTTAGAGGGGGCGTCTGGAAACACCATATATTTT.

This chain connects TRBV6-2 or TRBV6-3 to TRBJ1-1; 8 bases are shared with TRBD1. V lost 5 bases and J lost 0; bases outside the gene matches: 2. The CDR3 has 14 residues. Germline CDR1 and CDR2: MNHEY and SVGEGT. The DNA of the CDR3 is TGTGCCAGCAGTGGACAGGGAGTGAACACTGAAGCTTTCTTT. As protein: CASSGQGVNTEAFF.

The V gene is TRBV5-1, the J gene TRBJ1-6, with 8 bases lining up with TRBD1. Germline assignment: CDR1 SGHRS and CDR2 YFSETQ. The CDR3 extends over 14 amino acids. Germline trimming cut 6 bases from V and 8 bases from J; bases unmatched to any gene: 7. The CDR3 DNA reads TGCGCCAGCAAGCGGGGACAGGACGATTCACCCCTCCACTTT. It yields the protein CASKRGQDDSPLHF.

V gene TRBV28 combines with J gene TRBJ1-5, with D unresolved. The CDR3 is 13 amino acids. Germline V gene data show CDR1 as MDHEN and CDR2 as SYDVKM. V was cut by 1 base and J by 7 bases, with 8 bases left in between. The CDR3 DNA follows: TGTGCCAGCAGTTTATCTAGTCGACAGCCCCAGCATTTT. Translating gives CASSLSSRQPQHF. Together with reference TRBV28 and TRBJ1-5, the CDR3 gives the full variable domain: DVKVTQSSRYLVKRTGEKVFLECVQDMDHENMFWYRQDPGLGLRLIYFSYDVKMKEKGDIPEGYSVSREKKERFSLILESASTNQTSMYLCASSLSSRQPQHFGDGTRLSIL.

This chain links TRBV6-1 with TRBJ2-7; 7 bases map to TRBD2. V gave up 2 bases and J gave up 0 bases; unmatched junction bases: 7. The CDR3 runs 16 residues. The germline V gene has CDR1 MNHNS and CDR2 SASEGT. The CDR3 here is CASSEYGSGVSYEQYF. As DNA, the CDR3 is TGTGCCAGCAGTGAATACGGGAGCGGGGTCTCCTACGAGCAGTACTTC.

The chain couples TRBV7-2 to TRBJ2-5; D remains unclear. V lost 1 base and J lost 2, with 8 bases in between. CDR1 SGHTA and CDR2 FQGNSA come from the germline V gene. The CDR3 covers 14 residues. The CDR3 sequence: CASSLEREQETQYF. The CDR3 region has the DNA TGTGCCAGCAGCTTAGAGCGCGAACAAGAGACCCAGTACTTC.

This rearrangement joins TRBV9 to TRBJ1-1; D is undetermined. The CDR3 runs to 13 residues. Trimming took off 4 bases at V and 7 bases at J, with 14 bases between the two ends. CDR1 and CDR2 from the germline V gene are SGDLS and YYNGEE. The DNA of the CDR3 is TGTGCCAGCAGCCCGAGCGAGTGGGGTGAAGCTTTCTTT. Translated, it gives CASSPSEWGEAFF.